One T cell receptor beta chain is described in this entry. The CDR3 is made up of 14 amino acids. Germline assignment: CDR1 SGHKS and CDR2 YYEKEE (reference sequence). V lost 0 bases and J 0 bases, leaving 7 bases between the germline ends. Infants served as donors; they were healthy and Finnish and were having corrective surgery for congenital heart defects. TCRdb's copy holds only in-frame clones and misses some; the assay was immunoSEQ multiplex PCR. The profile covers tens of thousands of clones, with nearly 95% appearing a single time and roughly 0.12% taken by the ten largest. The data were obtained in a study of human thymus T cells.

This clonotype was sampled from a boy under two years old with a congenital heart defect but otherwise immunologically healthy. The J gene is TRBJ2-7, the V gene TRBV5-5; D remains ambiguous. Sequenced material: blood. CDR3: CASSLDFSSYEQYF. In nucleotides, the CDR3 is TGTGCCAGCAGCTTGGACTTCAGCTCCTACGAGCAGTACTTC.